This T cell receptor beta chain was identified in a study of CD4+ T cells in melanoma. On this clone: What it recognizes is unknown.

V lost 1 base to trimming and J lost 4 bases, with 9 bases between them. In germline, CDR1 is SGHAT, CDR2 FQNNGV. This CDR3 has 14 residues. Sequencing used immunoSEQ multiplex PCR; TCRdb keeps in-frame clones, though not all of them. The sample records approximately 110,000 clones, 80% to 95% being singletons. General study points: In melanoma, neoantigen-specific CD4+ T cells reportedly differed in differentiation state. A reported correlation linked neoantigen-specific CD4+ T cells to CD8+, macrophage and B cell function.

The TCR sequence derives from a human donor with melanoma. V is TRBV11-2 and J is TRBJ2-3; possibly TRBD2 for D (5 bases). Sequences were obtained from peripheral blood. The CDR3 DNA follows: TGTGCCAGCAGCTTAGCGCGGGCGGCAGATACGCAGTATTTT. This gives the protein CASSLARAADTQYF.